What follows describes a single T cell receptor beta chain. This specimen belongs to a study of immune cell composition in non-small cell lung cancer. Clones were read by immunoSEQ multiplex PCR, and TCRdb kept only the in-frame ones, dropping some. Of about 7,600 clones in the sample, under 80% were seen once. Sequenced: lung tumor tissue. This receptor was identified in a human donor with non-small cell lung cancer.

The CDR3 loop is CASSLEPGEVSTIYF. The CDR3 region has the DNA TGCGCCAGCAGCTTGGAACCCGGGGAGGTTAGCACCATATATTTT. V usage is TRBV5-1 and J usage is TRBJ1-3; no clear D. Germline lookup yields CDR1 SGHRS and CDR2 YFSETQ. Between the trimmed V and J ends, which lost 0 bases and 9 bases, there was a span of 16 bases. This CDR3 is built from 15 residues.